This TCR beta chain came from a study of radiotherapy plus CTLA-4 blockade in lung cancer. Background on the study: Objective response was observed in more than 15% of patients, and disease control in approximately 30%. Study findings and constraints: Among blood TCR repertoires after radiotherapy plus ipilimumab, tumor-derived clones expanded.

Concerning this clone: Its specificity is not known.

Treatment of patients with chemo-refractory metastatic non-small-cell lung cancer consisted of focal radiation plus CTLA-4 blockade with ipilimumab. The CDR3 is made up of 12 amino acids. Per germline, CDR1 MNHNS and CDR2 SASEGT. Trimming took 8 bases from V and 3 from J, leaving 10 bases between them. Repertoires were generated with immunoSEQ multiplex PCR, while TCRdb's copy carries only in-frame clones and drops some. The data contain 30,000 or so clones, less than 75% of them singletons. The input for sequencing was peripheral blood, taken from a patient treated with radiotherapy plus ipilimumab. The rearrangement links TRBV6-1 to TRBJ1-1; D gene unclear. The source of this sequence is a human donor with non-small cell lung cancer who had stable disease on radiotherapy plus ipilimumab. The DNA for the CDR3 is TGTGCCAGCCAAAGGGCGTACACTGAAGCTTTCTTT. Translating gives CASQRAYTEAFF.